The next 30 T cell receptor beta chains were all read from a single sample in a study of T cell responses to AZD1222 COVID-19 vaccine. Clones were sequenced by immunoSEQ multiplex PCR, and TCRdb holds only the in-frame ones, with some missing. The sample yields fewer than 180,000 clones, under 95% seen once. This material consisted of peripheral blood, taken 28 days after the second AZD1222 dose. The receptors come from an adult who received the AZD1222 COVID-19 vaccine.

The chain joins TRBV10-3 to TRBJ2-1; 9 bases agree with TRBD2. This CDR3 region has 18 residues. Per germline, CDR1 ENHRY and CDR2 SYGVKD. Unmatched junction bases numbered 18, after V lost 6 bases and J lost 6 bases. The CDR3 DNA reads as TGTGCCATCAGCGGGGGCGGGACTAGCTCCCACTATACCAATGAGCAGTTCTTC. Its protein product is CAISGGGTSSHYTNEQFF.

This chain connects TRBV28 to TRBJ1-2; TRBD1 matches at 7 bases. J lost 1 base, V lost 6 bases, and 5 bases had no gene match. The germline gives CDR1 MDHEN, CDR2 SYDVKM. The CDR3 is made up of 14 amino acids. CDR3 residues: CASSGTAINYGYTF. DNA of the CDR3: TGTGCCAGCAGCGGGACAGCGATTAACTATGGCTACACCTTC.

This CDR3 is CASSPGQSRSGNQPQHF. The CDR3 DNA follows: TGTGCCAGCAGCCCCGGACAGAGTCGTAGCGGCAATCAGCCCCAGCATTTT. The chain links TRBV28 to TRBJ1-5, with D possibly being TRBD1 (6 bases). CDR3 size: 17 residues. In germline, CDR1 is MDHEN, CDR2 SYDVKM. The V end was cut by 6 bases, the J end by 2 bases, with 20 bases between.

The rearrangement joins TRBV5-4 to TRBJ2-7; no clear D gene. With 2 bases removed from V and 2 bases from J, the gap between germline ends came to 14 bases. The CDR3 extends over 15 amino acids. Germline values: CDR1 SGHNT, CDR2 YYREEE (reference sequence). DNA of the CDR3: TGTGCCAGCAGCTTACCCGGAATGCCCCCCTACGAGCAGTACTTC. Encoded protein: CASSLPGMPPYEQYF.

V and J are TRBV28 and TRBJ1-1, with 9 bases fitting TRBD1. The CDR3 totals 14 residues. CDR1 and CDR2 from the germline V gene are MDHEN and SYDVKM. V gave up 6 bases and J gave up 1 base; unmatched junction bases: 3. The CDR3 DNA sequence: TGTGCCAGCAGCGCACAGGGGGCGAACACTGAAGCTTTCTTT. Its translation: CASSAQGANTEAFF.

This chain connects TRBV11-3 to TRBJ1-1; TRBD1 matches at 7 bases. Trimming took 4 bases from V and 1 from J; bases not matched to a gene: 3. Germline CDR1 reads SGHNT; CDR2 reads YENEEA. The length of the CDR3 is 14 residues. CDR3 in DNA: TGTGCCAGCAGCTCTCCAGGGGGGAACACTGAAGCTTTCTTT. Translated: CASSSPGGNTEAFF. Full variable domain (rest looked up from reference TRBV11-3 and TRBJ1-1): EAGVVQSPRYKIIEKKQPVAFWCNPISGHNTLYWYLQNLGQGPELLIRYENEEAVDDSQLPKDRFSAERLKGVDSTLKIQPAELGDSAVYLCASSSPGGNTEAFFGQGTRLTVV.

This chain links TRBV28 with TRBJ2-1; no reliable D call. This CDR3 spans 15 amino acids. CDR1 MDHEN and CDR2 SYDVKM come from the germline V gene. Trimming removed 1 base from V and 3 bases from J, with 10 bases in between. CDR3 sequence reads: CASSLSPEIYNEQFF. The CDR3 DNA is TGTGCCAGCAGTTTATCTCCGGAAATCTACAATGAGCAGTTCTTC.

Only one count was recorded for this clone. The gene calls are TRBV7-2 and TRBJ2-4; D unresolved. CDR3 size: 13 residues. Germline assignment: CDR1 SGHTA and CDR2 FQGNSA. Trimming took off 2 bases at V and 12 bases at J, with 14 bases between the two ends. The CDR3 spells CASSLNADVRQYF. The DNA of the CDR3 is TGTGCCAGCAGCTTAAACGCCGATGTCCGTCAGTACTTC.

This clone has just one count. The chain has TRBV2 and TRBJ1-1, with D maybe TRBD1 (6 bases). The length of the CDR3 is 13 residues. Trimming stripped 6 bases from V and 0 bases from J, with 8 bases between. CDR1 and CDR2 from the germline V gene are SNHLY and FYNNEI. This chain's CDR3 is CASRQGMNTEAFF. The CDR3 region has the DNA TGTGCCAGCAGACAGGGAATGAACACTGAAGCTTTCTTT.

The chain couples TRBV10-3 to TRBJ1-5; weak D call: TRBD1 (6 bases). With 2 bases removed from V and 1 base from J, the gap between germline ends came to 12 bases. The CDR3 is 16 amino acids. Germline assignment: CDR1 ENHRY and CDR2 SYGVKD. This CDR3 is CAISETGRRSNQPQHF. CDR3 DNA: TGTGCCATCAGTGAGACAGGGAGAAGGAGCAATCAGCCCCAGCATTTT.

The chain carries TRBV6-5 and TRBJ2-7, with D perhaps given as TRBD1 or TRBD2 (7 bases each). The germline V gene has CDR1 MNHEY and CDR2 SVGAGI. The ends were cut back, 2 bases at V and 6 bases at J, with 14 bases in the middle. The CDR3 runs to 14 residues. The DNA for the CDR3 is TGTGCCAGCAGTTACGGCAGGGGGGGGAGCGAGCAGTACTTC. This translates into CASSYGRGGSEQYF.

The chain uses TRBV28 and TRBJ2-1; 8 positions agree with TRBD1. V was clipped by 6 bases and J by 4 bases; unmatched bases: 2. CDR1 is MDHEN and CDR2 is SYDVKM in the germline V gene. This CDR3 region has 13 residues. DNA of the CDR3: TGTGCCAGCAGAGGGACAGGATACAATGAGCAGTTCTTC. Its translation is CASRGTGYNEQFF. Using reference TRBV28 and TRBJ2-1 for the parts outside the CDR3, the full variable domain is DVKVTQSSRYLVKRTGEKVFLECVQDMDHENMFWYRQDPGLGLRLIYFSYDVKMKEKGDIPEGYSVSREKKERFSLILESASTNQTSMYLCASRGTGYNEQFFGPGTRLTVL.

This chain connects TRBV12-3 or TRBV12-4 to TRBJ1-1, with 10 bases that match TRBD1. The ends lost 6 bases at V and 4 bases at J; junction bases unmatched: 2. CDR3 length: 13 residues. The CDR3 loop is CASRGTGVTEAFF. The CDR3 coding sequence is TGTGCCAGCAGGGGGACAGGGGTCACTGAAGCTTTCTTT.

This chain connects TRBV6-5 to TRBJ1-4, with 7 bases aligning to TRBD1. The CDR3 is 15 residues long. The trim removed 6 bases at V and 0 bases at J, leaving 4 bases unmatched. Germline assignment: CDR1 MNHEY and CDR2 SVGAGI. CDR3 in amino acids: CASREGTATNEKLFF. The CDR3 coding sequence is TGTGCCAGCAGGGAGGGGACAGCAACTAATGAAAAACTGTTTTTT.

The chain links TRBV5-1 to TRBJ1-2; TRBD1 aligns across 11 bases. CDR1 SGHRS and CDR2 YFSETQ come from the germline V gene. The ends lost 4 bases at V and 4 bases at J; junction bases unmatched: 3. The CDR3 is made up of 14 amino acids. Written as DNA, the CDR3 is TGCGCCAGCAGCCAGGACAGGGGGCTCTATGGCTACACCTTC. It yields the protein CASSQDRGLYGYTF.

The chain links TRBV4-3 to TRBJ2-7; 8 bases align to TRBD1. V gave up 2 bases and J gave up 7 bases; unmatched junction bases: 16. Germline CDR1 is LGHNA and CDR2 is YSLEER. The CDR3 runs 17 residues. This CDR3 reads CASSQQGPGTGPREQYF. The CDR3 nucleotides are TGCGCCAGCAGCCAACAGGGGCCCGGGACAGGCCCTAGAGAGCAGTACTTC.

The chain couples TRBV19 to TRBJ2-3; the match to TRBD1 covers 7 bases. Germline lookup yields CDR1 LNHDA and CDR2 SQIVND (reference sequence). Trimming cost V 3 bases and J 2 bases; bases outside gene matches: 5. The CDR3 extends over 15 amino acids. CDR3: CASSIRDRVTDTQYF. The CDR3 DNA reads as TGTGCCAGTAGTATTCGGGACAGAGTCACAGATACGCAGTATTTT.

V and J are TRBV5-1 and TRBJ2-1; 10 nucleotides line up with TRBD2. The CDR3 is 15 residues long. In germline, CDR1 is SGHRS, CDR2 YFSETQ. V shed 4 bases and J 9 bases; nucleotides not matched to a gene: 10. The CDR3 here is CASSPSGRANGEQFF. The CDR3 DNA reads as TGCGCCAGCAGCCCCAGCGGGAGGGCCAATGGTGAGCAGTTCTTC.

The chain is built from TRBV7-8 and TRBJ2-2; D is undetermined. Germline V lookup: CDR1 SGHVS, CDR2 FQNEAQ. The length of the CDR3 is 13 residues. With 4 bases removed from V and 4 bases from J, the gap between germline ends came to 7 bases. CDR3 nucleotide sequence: TGTGCCAGCAGCTCCCGACCCACCGGGGAGCTGTTTTTT. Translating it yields CASSSRPTGELFF.

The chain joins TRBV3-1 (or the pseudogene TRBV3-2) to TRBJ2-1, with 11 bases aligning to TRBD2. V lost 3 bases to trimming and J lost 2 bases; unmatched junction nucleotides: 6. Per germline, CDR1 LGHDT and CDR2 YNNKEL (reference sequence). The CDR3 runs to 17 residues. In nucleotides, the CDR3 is TGTGCCAGCAGCCAGAACCTAGCGGGAGGCACCTACAATGAGCAGTTCTTC. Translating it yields CASSQNLAGGTYNEQFF.

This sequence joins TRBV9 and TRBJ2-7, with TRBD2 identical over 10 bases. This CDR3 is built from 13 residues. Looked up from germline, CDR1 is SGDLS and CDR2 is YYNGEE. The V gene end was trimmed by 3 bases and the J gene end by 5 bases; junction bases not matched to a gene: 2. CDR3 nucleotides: TGTGCCAGCAGCGCTAGCGGGAGTAACGAGCAGTACTTC. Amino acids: CASSASGSNEQYF.

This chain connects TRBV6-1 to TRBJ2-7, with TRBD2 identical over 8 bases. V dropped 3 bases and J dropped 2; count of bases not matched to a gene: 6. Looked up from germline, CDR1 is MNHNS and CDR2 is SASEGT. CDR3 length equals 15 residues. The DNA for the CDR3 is TGTGCCAGCAGTGATGGCGGGAGGCCTACCTACGAGCAGTACTTC. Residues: CASSDGGRPTYEQYF.

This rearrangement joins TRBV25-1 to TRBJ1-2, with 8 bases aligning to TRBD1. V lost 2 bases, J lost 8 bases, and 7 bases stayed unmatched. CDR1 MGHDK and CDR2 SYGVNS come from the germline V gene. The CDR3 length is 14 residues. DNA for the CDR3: TGTGCCAGCAGTGAAGGCGCAGGGGGCGAAGGCTACACCTTC. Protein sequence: CASSEGAGGEGYTF.

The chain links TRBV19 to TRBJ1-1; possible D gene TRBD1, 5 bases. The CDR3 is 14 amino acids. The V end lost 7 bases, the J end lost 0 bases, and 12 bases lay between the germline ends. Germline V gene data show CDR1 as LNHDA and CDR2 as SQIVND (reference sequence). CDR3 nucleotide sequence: TGTGCCAGTAACCGGGGGAACATGAACACTGAAGCTTTCTTT. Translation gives CASNRGNMNTEAFF.

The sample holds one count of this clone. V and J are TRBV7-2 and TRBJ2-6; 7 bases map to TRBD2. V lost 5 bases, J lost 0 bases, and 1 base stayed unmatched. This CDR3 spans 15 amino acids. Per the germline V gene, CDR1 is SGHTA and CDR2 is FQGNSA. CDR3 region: CASSRGGSGANVLTF. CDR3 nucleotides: TGTGCCAGCAGCCGCGGGGGCTCTGGGGCCAACGTCCTGACTTTC.

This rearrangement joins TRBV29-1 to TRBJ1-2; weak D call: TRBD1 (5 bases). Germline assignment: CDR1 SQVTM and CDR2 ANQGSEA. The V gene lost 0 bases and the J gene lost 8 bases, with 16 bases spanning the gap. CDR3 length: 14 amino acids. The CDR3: CSVEDRQGNLGYTF. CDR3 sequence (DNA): TGCAGCGTTGAAGATCGGCAGGGAAACTTGGGCTACACCTTC. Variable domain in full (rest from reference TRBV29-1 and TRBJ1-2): SAVISQKPSRDICQRGTSLTIQCQVDSQVTMMFWYRQQPGQSLTLIATANQGSEATYESGFVIDKFPISRPNLTFSTLTVSNMSPEDSSIYLCSVEDRQGNLGYTFGSGTRLTVV.

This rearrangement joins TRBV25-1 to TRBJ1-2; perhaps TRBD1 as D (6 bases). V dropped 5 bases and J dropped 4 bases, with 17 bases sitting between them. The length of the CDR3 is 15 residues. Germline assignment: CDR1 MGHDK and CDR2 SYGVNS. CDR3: CASSPPSGGAYGYTF. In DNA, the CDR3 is TGTGCCAGCAGTCCTCCCTCTGGGGGCGCCTATGGCTACACCTTC.

The CDR3 here is CASSSSGDGGQPQHF. CDR3 in DNA: TGTGCCAGCAGCTCATCAGGGGATGGCGGGCAGCCCCAGCATTTT. J is TRBJ1-5 and V is TRBV7-8, with D perhaps matching TRBD1 (6 bases). The germline V gene encodes CDR1 SGHVS and CDR2 FQNEAQ. Between the trimmed V and J ends, which lost 4 bases and 7 bases, there was a span of 17 bases. The CDR3 totals 15 residues.

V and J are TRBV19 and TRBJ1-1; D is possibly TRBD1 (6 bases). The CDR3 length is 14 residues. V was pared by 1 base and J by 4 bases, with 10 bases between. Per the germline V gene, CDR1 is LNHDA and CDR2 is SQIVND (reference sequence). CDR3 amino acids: CASSIAGVGTEAFF. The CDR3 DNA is TGTGCCAGTAGTATAGCAGGGGTGGGCACTGAAGCTTTCTTT. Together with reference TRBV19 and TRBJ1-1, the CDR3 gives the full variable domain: DGGITQSPKYLFRKEGQNVTLSCEQNLNHDAMYWYRQDPGQGLRLIYYSQIVNDFQKGDIAEGYSVSREKKESFPLTVTSAQKNPTAFYLCASSIAGVGTEAFFGQGTRLTVV.

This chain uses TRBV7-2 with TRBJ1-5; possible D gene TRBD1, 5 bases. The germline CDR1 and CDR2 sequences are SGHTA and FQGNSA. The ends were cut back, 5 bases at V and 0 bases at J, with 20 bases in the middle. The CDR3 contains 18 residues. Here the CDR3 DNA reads TGTGCCAGCAGCCCCAATGCGGCGGGGGTGTATAGCAATCAGCCCCAGCATTTT. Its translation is CASSPNAAGVYSNQPQHF. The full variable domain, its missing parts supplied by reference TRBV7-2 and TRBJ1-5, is GAGVSQSPSNKVTEKGKDVELRCDPISGHTALYWYRQSLGQGLEFLIYFQGNSAPDKSGLPSDRFSAERTGGSVSTLTIQRTQQEDSAVYLCASSPNAAGVYSNQPQHFGDGTRLSIL.